These 32 T cell receptor beta chains were all obtained from the same sample, sequenced in a study of technical replicates of blood from a handful of donors. Assay: immunoSEQ multiplex PCR; the TCRdb copy retains only in-frame clones and omits some. The sample carries tens of thousands of clones, approximately 89% recorded once. Sequencing used T cells isolated from PBMCs. These receptors were taken from a human donor in good health.

This clone was detected once. This chain joins TRBV5-1 and TRBJ2-2; tentatively, D is TRBD2 (6 bases). Germline CDR1 SGHRS, CDR2 YFSETQ. V was trimmed by 1 base and J by 4 bases, leaving 11 bases between them. This CDR3 has 15 residues. The DNA of the CDR3 is TGCGCCAGCAGCTTGCATGCGGGATCCACCGGGGAGCTGTTTTTT. It encodes CASSLHAGSTGELFF.

J is TRBJ2-7 and V is TRBV18, with a possible D match to TRBD1 (5 bases). The CDR3 extends over 12 amino acids. V lost 5 bases, J lost 3 bases, and 8 bases lay in between. The germline V gene has CDR1 KGHSH and CDR2 LQKENI. Here the CDR3 reads CASSSGNYEQYF. CDR3 nucleotide sequence: TGTGCCAGCTCATCAGGGAACTACGAGCAGTACTTC.

A remark on this clone: A read error may account for a junction end that differs from germline. This chain joins TRBV10-3 and TRBJ2-7; D is possibly TRBD2 (5 bases). This CDR3 has 12 residues. Germline loops: CDR1 ENHRY, CDR2 SYGVKD. Here the CDR3 DNA reads TGTGCCATCAGTGAGTCGAATCGGGGTTATGACTTC. Translated, it gives CAISESNRGYDF.

In this sample, this clone turned up a few times. The J gene is TRBJ2-7, the V gene TRBV11-3, with 10 bases matching TRBD2. V gave up 0 bases and J gave up 3 bases; unmatched junction bases: 11. CDR3 length: 18 residues. The germline CDR1 and CDR2 sequences are SGHNT and YENEEA. In DNA form, the CDR3 reads TGTGCCAGCAGCTTAGACCGAGCGGGAGGGCCTGGAAGCTACGAGCAGTACTTC. Amino acid sequence: CASSLDRAGGPGSYEQYF.

The V and J genes are TRBV4-2 and TRBJ2-7; TRBD2 matches 13 bases. The germline V gene has CDR1 LGHNA and CDR2 YNFKEQ. Trimming took 4 bases from V and 1 from J; bases not matched to a gene: 10. The CDR3 runs to 18 residues. CDR3 nucleotide sequence: TGTGCCAGCAGCCCCGGACTAGCGGGAGCTCTAGGTTCCTACGAGCAGTACTTC. Protein: CASSPGLAGALGSYEQYF.

The rearrangement joins TRBV6-1 to TRBJ1-2; 10 nucleotides agree with TRBD1. Germline V gene data show CDR1 as MNHNS and CDR2 as SASEGT. This CDR3 is built from 14 residues. J lost 7 bases, V lost 2 bases, and 4 bases had no gene match. CDR3 amino acids: CASSELGTGVGYTF. The CDR3 DNA follows: TGTGCCAGCAGTGAACTCGGGACAGGGGTTGGCTACACCTTC.

Note on this clone: Additional DNA sequences in this sample encode the identical CDR3. The chain joins TRBV10-3 to TRBJ2-5; no clear D. The CDR3 is 13 residues long. The germline V gene encodes CDR1 ENHRY and CDR2 SYGVKD. V shed 2 bases and J shed 4 bases, with 8 bases lying between them. The CDR3 DNA reads as TGTGCCATCAGTGAGGCTAGAGGAGAGACCCAGTACTTC. It is translated as CAISEARGETQYF.

The chain employs TRBV19 and TRBJ1-1; 9 bases line up with TRBD1. Losses at the gene ends were 5 bases for V and 2 bases for J; bases not matched to a gene: 6. CDR3 length: 15 amino acids. Germline CDR1 reads LNHDA; CDR2 reads SQIVND (reference sequence). In DNA form, the CDR3 reads TGTGCCAGTAGTCCATGGACAGGGGTAAACACTGAAGCTTTCTTT. Translation: CASSPWTGVNTEAFF.

J is TRBJ2-7 and V is TRBV11-2, with D possibly matching TRBD1 (6 bases). Trimming removed 7 bases from V and 3 bases from J, with 16 bases in between. The CDR3 spans 14 residues. Germline loops: CDR1 SGHAT, CDR2 FQNNGV. The CDR3 protein is CASNPGQWFYEQYF. The CDR3 bases are TGTGCCAGCAACCCGGGACAATGGTTCTACGAGCAGTACTTC.

The genes are TRBV9 and TRBJ2-1; D not resolved. The CDR3 contains 15 residues. Between the trimmed V and J ends, which lost 0 bases and 0 bases, there was a span of 7 bases. CDR1 is SGDLS, CDR2 YYNGEE, per germline. The CDR3 region is CASSVAESSYNEQFF. CDR3 coding DNA: TGTGCCAGCAGCGTAGCGGAGAGCTCCTACAATGAGCAGTTCTTC.

The chain has TRBV5-1 and TRBJ2-7; the match to TRBD2 covers 14 bases. The V segment lost 4 bases and the J segment 9 bases; nucleotides outside the gene matches: 15. CDR1 is SGHRS, CDR2 YFSETQ, per germline. There are 17 residues in the CDR3. Here the CDR3 reads CASSADPGLAGVRVQYF. In nucleotides, the CDR3 is TGCGCCAGCAGCGCTGACCCGGGACTAGCGGGAGTAAGGGTGCAGTACTTC.

The chain is built from TRBV6-5 and TRBJ2-1; 8 bases line up with TRBD2. This CDR3 region has 14 residues. Unmatched junction bases numbered 1, after V lost 6 bases and J lost 0 bases. Germline V gene lookup returns CDR1 MNHEY and CDR2 SVGAGI. CDR3 DNA: TGTGCCAGCAGAGCGGGAGTCTCCTACAATGAGCAGTTCTTC. Residues: CASRAGVSYNEQFF.

This chain connects TRBV4-1 to TRBJ2-1; 9 nucleotides line up with TRBD2. Per germline, CDR1 MGHRA and CDR2 YSYEKL. Trimming took 0 bases from V and 9 from J; bases not matched to a gene: 9. The length of the CDR3 is 16 residues. The CDR3 loop is CASSQEKVAGVTEQFF. In DNA form, the CDR3 reads TGCGCCAGCAGCCAAGAAAAGGTAGCGGGAGTTACTGAGCAGTTCTTC.

The gene calls are TRBV28 and TRBJ1-5, with D tentatively TRBD1 (5 bases). From germline, CDR1 is MDHEN and CDR2 SYDVKM. V was trimmed by 5 bases and J by 4 bases, leaving 18 bases between them. The CDR3 length is 16 residues. The CDR3 bases are TGTGCCAGCAGTCCCCCAGGCGGGGCCCATAATCAGCCCCAGCATTTT. As protein: CASSPPGGAHNQPQHF.

V gene TRBV25-1 combines with J gene TRBJ1-2; D gene unclear. The CDR3 spans 14 residues. Per germline, CDR1 MGHDK and CDR2 SYGVNS. Deletions cut 0 bases from V and 2 bases from J, with 7 bases between. The CDR3 DNA reads as TGTGCCAGCAGTGAATACCGCCAGAACTATGGCTACACCTTC. This encodes CASSEYRQNYGYTF.

This clone showed up just once. The chain couples TRBV5-4 to TRBJ1-2, with a possible D match to TRBD1 (5 bases). The length of the CDR3 is 14 residues. V lost 0 bases and J 7 bases, leaving 13 bases between the germline ends. CDR1 and CDR2 from the germline V gene are SGHNT and YYREEE (reference sequence). The CDR3 loop is CASSLGGWGSGYTF. The CDR3 region has the DNA TGTGCCAGCAGCTTGGGGGGTTGGGGCTCTGGCTACACCTTC.

The chain combines TRBV7-2 with TRBJ2-2, with a tentative D call TRBD2 (6 bases). Deletions cut 2 bases from V and 12 bases from J, with 16 bases between. This CDR3 has 14 amino acids. The germline V gene has CDR1 SGHTA and CDR2 FQGNSA. As DNA, the CDR3 is TGTGCCAGCAGCTTATCGTCCGGGCGGGAAAAGCTGTTTTTT. Its protein product is CASSLSSGREKLFF.

This rearrangement joins TRBV5-6 to TRBJ2-2, with D maybe TRBD2 (5 bases). The CDR3 extends over 15 amino acids. V gave up 0 bases and J gave up 7 bases, with 13 bases separating them. CDR1 is SGHDT, CDR2 YYEEEE, per germline. CDR3: CASSLASGNFGELFF. CDR3 nucleotide sequence: TGTGCCAGCAGCTTGGCTTCGGGGAACTTCGGGGAGCTGTTTTTT.

The rearrangement joins TRBV2 to TRBJ2-5, with D possibly matching TRBD1 (6 bases). Germline CDR1 SNHLY, CDR2 FYNNEI. This CDR3 spans 14 amino acids. Trimming took 5 bases from V and 0 from J, leaving 10 bases between them. CDR3 nucleotides: TGTGCCAGCAGTTGGGACACCTACCAAGAGACCCAGTACTTC. Translated: CASSWDTYQETQYF.

This chain uses TRBV5-1 with TRBJ1-3; D possibly corresponds to TRBD1 (6 bases). Germline V gene sequence: CDR1 SGHRS, CDR2 YFSETQ. This CDR3 has 16 amino acids. With 1 base removed from V and 4 bases from J, the gap between germline ends came to 15 bases. The chain's CDR3 is CASSLNPRGSGNTIYF. DNA for the CDR3: TGCGCCAGCAGCTTGAATCCCAGGGGCAGCGGAAACACCATATATTTT.

J is TRBJ1-1 and V is TRBV28; TRBD1 agrees at 8 bases. V lost 6 bases and J lost 0; bases outside the gene matches: 6. Germline V lookup: CDR1 MDHEN, CDR2 SYDVKM. This CDR3 comprises 15 residues. The CDR3 DNA reads as TGTGCCAGCAGCCCTCCGGACAGGGTGAACACTGAAGCTTTCTTT. Residues: CASSPPDRVNTEAFF.

The chain carries TRBV5-6 and TRBJ1-1; weak D call: TRBD1 (5 bases). Germline CDR1 and CDR2: SGHDT and YYEEEE. The CDR3 covers 13 residues. Trimming left V 0 bases short and J 7 bases short, with 10 bases between. In nucleotides, the CDR3 is TGTGCCAGCAGCTTGGGGGTAGGGGTTGAAGCTTTCTTT. Amino acids: CASSLGVGVEAFF.

The chain employs TRBV6-5 and TRBJ2-1; tentative D call: TRBD2 (6 bases). CDR1 is MNHEY, CDR2 SVGAGI, per germline. Trimming took off 0 bases at V and 3 bases at J, with 12 bases between the two ends. This CDR3 is 16 amino acids long. CDR3 amino acids: CASSYSGGEVYNEQFF. The CDR3 coding sequence is TGTGCCAGCAGTTACTCCGGGGGAGAGGTCTACAATGAGCAGTTCTTC.

The chain's CDR3 is CASSAGRGANVLTF. The CDR3 region has the DNA TGTGCCAGTAGTGCAGGGCGTGGGGCCAACGTCCTGACTTTC. The chain employs TRBV19 and TRBJ2-6, with D possibly TRBD1 on 5 matching bases. CDR3 length equals 14 residues. V was clipped by 5 bases and J by 3 bases, with 8 bases between them. CDR1 and CDR2 (germline): LNHDA, SQIVND (reference sequence).

V and J are TRBV29-1 and TRBJ2-2; 8 bases line up with TRBD1. The length of the CDR3 is 14 residues. Germline loops: CDR1 SQVTM, CDR2 ANQGSEA. With 4 bases clipped from V and 6 bases from J, the junction kept 7 bases outside the gene matches. The CDR3 DNA reads TGCAGCGTTGGTGTGACAGGGGTCTCCGGGGAGCTGTTTTTT. Amino acids: CSVGVTGVSGELFF.

This chain connects TRBV19 to TRBJ1-2, with 7 bases matching TRBD1. V gave up 6 bases and J gave up 0 bases; unmatched junction bases: 13. CDR3 length equals 17 residues. Germline V lookup: CDR1 LNHDA, CDR2 SQIVND (reference sequence). The CDR3 region has the DNA TGTGCCAGTAGCTCACCGGTTACAGGGGTCTCTAACTATGGCTACACCTTC. Encoded protein: CASSSPVTGVSNYGYTF.

This rearrangement joins TRBV5-4 to TRBJ2-1, with 7 bases fitting TRBD2. CDR3 length: 16 residues. CDR1 and CDR2 (germline): SGHNT, YYREEE (reference sequence). J was trimmed by 6 bases and V by 4 bases; bases with no gene match: 13. CDR3 region: CASSPGYGREGNEQFF. The DNA for the CDR3 is TGTGCCAGCAGCCCCGGTTATGGGAGGGAGGGCAATGAGCAGTTCTTC.

Turning to this clone: An end of the junction differs from the germline gene, which may be a read error. The chain joins TRBV7-7 to TRBJ2-2; 7 positions agree with TRBD1. CDR1 and CDR2 from the germline V gene are SSHAT and FNYEAQ (reference sequence). This CDR3 region has 16 residues. The CDR3 here is CASSLTGQVGVGELFF. The CDR3 DNA follows: TGTGCTAGCAGCTTAACAGGACAGGTGGGCGTCGGGGAGCTGTTTTTT. The complete variable domain, with remaining parts taken from reference TRBV7-7 and TRBJ2-2, reads GAGVSQSPRYKVTKRGQDVTLRCDPISSHATLYWYQQALGQGPEFLTYFNYEAQPDKSGLPSDRFSAERPEGSISTLTIQRTEQRDSAMYRCASSLTGQVGVGELFFGEGSRLTVL.

This chain links TRBV28 with TRBJ2-5; D is perhaps TRBD1 (6 bases). Germline CDR1 is MDHEN and CDR2 is SYDVKM. Trimming pared 2 bases from V and 3 bases from J, leaving 10 bases between. The CDR3 totals 14 residues. The CDR3 DNA sequence: TGTGCCAGCAGTTTAGGTAGGACAGAAGAGACCCAGTACTTC. Translating gives CASSLGRTEETQYF.

This chain connects TRBV19 to TRBJ2-1, with TRBD1 matching 7 bases. Germline V gene data show CDR1 as LNHDA and CDR2 as SQIVND (reference sequence). Trimming removed 6 bases from V and 7 bases from J; junction bases left unmatched: 9. CDR3 length: 14 amino acids. CDR3 DNA sequence: TGTGCCAGTAGAGGACAGGCCACGGGGAATGAGCAGTTCTTC. Translating it yields CASRGQATGNEQFF.

The CDR3 DNA is TGTGCCAGCAGCTCTAACACAGATACGCAGTATTTT. Amino acids: CASSSNTDTQYF. This chain uses TRBV5-4 with TRBJ2-3; D unclear. CDR1 and CDR2 from the germline V gene are SGHNT and YYREEE (reference sequence). The CDR3 runs to 12 residues. Trimming shortened V by 3 bases and J by 2 bases, and 4 bases separated the two germline ends.

The chain joins TRBV4-2 to TRBJ2-5; 9 bases fit TRBD1. The V and J ends lost 2 bases and 5 bases, in that order; junction bases with no gene match: 12. CDR1 LGHNA and CDR2 YNFKEQ come from the germline V gene. CDR3 length: 17 residues. In nucleotides, the CDR3 is TGTGCCAGCAGCCAATTCGACAGGGGGAAGTTTCGGGAGACCCAGTACTTC. Its translation: CASSQFDRGKFRETQYF.